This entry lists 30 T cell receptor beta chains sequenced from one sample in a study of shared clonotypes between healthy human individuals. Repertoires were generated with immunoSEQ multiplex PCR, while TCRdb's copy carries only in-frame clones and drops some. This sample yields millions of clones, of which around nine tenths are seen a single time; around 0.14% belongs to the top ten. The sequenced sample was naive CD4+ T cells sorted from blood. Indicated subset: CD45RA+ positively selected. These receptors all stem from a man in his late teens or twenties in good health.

The CDR3 spells CAWLTEGQPQHF. The DNA of the CDR3 is TGTGCCTGGCTTACAGAAGGTCAGCCCCAGCATTTT. V is TRBV30 and J is TRBJ1-5, with D uncertain. CDR1 and CDR2 (germline): GTSNPN, SVGIG (reference sequence). The CDR3 runs to 12 residues. The V gene lost 5 bases and the J gene lost 6 bases, with 11 bases spanning the gap.

CDR3 residues: CASSLEASGPSYEQYF. In DNA, the CDR3 is TGTGCCAGCAGCTTGGAAGCTAGCGGACCCTCCTACGAGCAGTACTTC. This rearrangement joins TRBV5-5 to TRBJ2-7; 7 bases line up with TRBD2. J gave up 0 bases and V 0 bases, and 6 bases lay outside the gene matches. The CDR3 consists of 16 residues. Looked up from germline, CDR1 is SGHKS and CDR2 is YYEKEE (reference sequence).

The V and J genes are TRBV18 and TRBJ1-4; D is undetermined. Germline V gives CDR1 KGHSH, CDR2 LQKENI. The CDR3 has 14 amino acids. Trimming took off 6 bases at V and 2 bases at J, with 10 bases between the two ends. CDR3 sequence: CASSRRTTNEKLFF. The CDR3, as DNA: TGTGCCAGCTCCCGTAGGACGACTAATGAAAAACTGTTTTTT. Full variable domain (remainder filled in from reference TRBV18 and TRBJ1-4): NAGVMQNPRHLVRRRGQEARLRCSPMKGHSHVYWYRQLPEEGLKFMVYLQKENIIDESGMPKERFSAEFPKEGPSILRIQQVVRGDSAAYFCASSRRTTNEKLFFGSGTQLSVL.

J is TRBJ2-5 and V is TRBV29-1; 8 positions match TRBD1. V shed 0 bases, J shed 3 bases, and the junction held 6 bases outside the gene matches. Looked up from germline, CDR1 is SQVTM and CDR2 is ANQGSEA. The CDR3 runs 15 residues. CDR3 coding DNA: TGCAGCGTTGAAGAGGTACAGGGGGGCGAAGAGACCCAGTACTTC. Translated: CSVEEVQGGEETQYF.

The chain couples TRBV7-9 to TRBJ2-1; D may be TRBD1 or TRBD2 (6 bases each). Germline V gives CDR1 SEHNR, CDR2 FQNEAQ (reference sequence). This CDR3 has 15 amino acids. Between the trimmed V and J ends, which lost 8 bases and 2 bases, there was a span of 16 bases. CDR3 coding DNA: TGTGCCAGCTCCCCTGGGGGGCGGGCCTACAATGAGCAGTTCTTC. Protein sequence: CASSPGGRAYNEQFF.

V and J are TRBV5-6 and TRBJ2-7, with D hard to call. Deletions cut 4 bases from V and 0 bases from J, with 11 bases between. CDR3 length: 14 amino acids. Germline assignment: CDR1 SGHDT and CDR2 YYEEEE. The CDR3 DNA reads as TGTGCCAGCAGCGCCGGACCGATCTCCTACGAGCAGTACTTC. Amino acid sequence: CASSAGPISYEQYF.

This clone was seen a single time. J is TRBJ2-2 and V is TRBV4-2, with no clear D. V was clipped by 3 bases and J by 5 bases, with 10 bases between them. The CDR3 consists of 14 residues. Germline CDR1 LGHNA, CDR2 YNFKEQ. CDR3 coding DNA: TGTGCCAGCAGCCAGCCCCTAGTTACCGGGGAGCTGTTTTTT. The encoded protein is CASSQPLVTGELFF.

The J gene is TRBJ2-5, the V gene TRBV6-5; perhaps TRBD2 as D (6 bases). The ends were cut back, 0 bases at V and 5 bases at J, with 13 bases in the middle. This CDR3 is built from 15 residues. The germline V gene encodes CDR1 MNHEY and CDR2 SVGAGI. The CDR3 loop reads CASSYSSGVRETQYF. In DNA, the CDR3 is TGTGCCAGCAGTTACTCGTCGGGGGTAAGGGAGACCCAGTACTTC.

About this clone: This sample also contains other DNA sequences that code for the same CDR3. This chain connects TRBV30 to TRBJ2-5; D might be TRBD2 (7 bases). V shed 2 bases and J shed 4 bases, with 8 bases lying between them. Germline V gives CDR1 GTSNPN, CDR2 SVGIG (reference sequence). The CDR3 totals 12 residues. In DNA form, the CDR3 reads TGTGCCTGGAGTAGGGGGGGAGAGACCCAGTACTTC. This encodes CAWSRGGETQYF.

The CDR3 DNA sequence: TGTGCCAGCTCAAGCGACCGGGGTCCCTACGAGCAGTACTTC. Translated, it gives CASSSDRGPYEQYF. The chain uses TRBV18 and TRBJ2-7, with D perhaps matching TRBD2 (5 bases). Trimming took off 5 bases at V and 2 bases at J, with 13 bases between the two ends. Germline CDR1 reads KGHSH; CDR2 reads LQKENI. The CDR3 has 14 residues.

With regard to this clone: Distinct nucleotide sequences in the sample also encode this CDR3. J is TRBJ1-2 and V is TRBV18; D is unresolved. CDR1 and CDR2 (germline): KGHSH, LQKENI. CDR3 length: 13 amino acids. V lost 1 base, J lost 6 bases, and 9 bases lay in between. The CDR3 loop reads CASSPQGGNGYTF. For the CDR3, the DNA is TGTGCCAGCTCACCACAGGGAGGGAATGGCTACACCTTC.

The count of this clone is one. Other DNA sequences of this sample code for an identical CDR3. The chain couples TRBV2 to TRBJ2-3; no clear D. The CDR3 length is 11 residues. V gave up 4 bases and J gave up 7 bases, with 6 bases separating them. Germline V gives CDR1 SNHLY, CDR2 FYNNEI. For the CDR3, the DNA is TGTGCCAGCAGTGGAGGATATACGCAGTATTTT. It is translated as CASSGGYTQYF.

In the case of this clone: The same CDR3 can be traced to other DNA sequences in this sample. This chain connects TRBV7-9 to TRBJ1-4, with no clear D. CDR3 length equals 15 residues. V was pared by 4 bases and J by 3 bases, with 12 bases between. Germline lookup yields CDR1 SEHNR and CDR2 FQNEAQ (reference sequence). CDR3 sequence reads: CASSSTGVANEKLFF. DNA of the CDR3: TGTGCCAGCAGCTCCACGGGTGTAGCTAATGAAAAACTGTTTTTT. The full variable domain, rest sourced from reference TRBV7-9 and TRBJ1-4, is DTGVSQNPRHKITKRGQNVTFRCDPISEHNRLYWYRQTLGQGPEFLTYFQNEAQLEKSRLLSDRFSAERPKGSFSTLEIQRTEQGDSAMYLCASSSTGVANEKLFFGSGTQLSVL.

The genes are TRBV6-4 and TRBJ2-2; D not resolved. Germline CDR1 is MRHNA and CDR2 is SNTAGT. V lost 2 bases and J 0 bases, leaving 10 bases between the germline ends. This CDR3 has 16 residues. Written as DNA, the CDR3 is TGTGCCAGCAGTGACCATTGGCTGGCGAACACCGGGGAGCTGTTTTTT. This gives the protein CASSDHWLANTGELFF.

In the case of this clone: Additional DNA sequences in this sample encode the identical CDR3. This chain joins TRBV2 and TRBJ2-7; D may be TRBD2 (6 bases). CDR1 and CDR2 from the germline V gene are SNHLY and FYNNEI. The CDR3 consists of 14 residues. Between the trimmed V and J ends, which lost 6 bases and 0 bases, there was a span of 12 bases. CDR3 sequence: CASRDRDFSYEQYF. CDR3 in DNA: TGTGCCAGCAGGGACCGGGACTTCTCCTACGAGCAGTACTTC.

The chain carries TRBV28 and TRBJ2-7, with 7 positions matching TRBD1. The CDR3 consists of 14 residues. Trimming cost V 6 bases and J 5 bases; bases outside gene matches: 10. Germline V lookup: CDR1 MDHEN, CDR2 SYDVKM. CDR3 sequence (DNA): TGTGCCAGCAGCGCCGGGACAGCCCCCAACGAGCAGTACTTC. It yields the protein CASSAGTAPNEQYF. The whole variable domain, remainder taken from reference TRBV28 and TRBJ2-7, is DVKVTQSSRYLVKRTGEKVFLECVQDMDHENMFWYRQDPGLGLRLIYFSYDVKMKEKGDIPEGYSVSREKKERFSLILESASTNQTSMYLCASSAGTAPNEQYFGPGTRLTVT.

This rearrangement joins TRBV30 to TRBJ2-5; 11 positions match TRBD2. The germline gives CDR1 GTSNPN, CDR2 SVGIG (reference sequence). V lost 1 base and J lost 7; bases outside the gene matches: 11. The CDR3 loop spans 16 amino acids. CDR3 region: CAWSGGSTSGAWTQYF. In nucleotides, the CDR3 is TGTGCCTGGAGTGGGGGTTCGACTAGCGGGGCTTGGACCCAGTACTTC.

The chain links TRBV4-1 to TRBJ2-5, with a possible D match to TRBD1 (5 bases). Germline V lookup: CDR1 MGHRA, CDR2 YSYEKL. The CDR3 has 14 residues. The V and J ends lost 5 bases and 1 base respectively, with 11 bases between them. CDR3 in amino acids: CASSWRQLQETQYF. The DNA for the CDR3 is TGCGCCAGCAGCTGGCGACAGCTCCAAGAGACCCAGTACTTC.

CDR3 region: CASSVLAGGVETQYF. As DNA, the CDR3 is TGTGCCAGCAGTGTTCTAGCGGGGGGGGTAGAGACCCAGTACTTC. The V gene is TRBV2, the J gene TRBJ2-5; 12 nucleotides agree with TRBD2. The CDR3 covers 15 residues. Trimming cost V 4 bases and J 4 bases; bases outside gene matches: 4. The germline CDR1 and CDR2 sequences are SNHLY and FYNNEI.

CDR3 amino acids: CASSFYSLAGIYEQYF. DNA of the CDR3: TGTGCCAGCAGCTTTTATTCCCTAGCGGGAATCTACGAGCAGTACTTC. The rearrangement uses TRBV7-9 and TRBJ2-7; TRBD2 aligns across 9 bases. Unmatched junction bases numbered 9, after V lost 3 bases and J lost 3 bases. From germline, CDR1 is SEHNR and CDR2 FQNEAQ (reference sequence). This CDR3 is built from 16 residues.

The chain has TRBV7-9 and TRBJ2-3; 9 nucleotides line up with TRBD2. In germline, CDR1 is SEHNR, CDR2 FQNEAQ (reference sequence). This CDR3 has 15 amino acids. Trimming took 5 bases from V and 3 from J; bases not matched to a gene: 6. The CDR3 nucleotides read TGTGCCAGCAGCGACCCGGGACTAGCTACAGATACGCAGTATTTT. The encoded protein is CASSDPGLATDTQYF.

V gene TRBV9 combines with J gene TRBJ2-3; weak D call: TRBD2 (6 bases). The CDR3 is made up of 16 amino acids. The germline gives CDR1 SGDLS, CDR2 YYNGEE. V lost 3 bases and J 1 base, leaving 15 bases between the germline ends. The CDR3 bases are TGTGCCAGCAGCGCGGGCGGTAGCGGACGCACAGATACGCAGTATTTT. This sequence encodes CASSAGGSGRTDTQYF.

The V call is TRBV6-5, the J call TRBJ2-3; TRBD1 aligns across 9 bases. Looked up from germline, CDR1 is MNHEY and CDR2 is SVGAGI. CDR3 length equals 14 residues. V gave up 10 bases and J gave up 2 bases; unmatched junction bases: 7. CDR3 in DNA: TGTGCCATCCGACAGGGGGGTCCCACAGATACGCAGTATTTT. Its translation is CAIRQGGPTDTQYF.

Here the CDR3 DNA reads TGCGCCAGCAGCTCCACGGACTCCCGGAATACGCAGTATTTT. Translated: CASSSTDSRNTQYF. J is TRBJ2-3 and V is TRBV5-1; a weak D match, TRBD2 (5 bases). CDR1 is SGHRS, CDR2 YFSETQ, per germline. V was cut by 3 bases and J by 7 bases, with 15 bases left in between. The CDR3 contains 14 residues.

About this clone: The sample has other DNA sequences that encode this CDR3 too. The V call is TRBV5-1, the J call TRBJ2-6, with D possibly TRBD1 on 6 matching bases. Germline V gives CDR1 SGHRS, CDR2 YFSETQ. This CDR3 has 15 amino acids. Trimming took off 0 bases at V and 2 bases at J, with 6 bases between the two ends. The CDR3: CASSLEGAGANVLTF. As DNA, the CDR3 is TGCGCCAGCAGCTTGGAGGGGGCTGGGGCCAACGTCCTGACTTTC.

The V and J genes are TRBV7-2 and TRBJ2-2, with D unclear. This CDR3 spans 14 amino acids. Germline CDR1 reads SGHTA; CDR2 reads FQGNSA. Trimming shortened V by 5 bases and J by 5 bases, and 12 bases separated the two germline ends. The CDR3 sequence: CASSPGPATGELFF. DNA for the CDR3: TGTGCCAGCAGCCCCGGGCCAGCGACCGGGGAGCTGTTTTTT.

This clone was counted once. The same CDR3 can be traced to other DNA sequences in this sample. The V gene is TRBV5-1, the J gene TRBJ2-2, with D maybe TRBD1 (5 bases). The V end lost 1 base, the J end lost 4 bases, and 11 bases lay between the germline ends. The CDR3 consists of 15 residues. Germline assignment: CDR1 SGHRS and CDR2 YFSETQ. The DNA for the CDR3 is TGCGCCAGCAGCTTGATAGGGGAAGGCACCGGGGAGCTGTTTTTT. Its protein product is CASSLIGEGTGELFF.

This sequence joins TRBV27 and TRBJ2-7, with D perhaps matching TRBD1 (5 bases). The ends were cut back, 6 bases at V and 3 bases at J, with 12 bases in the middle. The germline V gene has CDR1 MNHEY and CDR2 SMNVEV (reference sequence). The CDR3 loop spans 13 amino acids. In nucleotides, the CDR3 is TGTGCCAGCAGACCAGACACAGGCTACGAGCAGTACTTC. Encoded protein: CASRPDTGYEQYF.

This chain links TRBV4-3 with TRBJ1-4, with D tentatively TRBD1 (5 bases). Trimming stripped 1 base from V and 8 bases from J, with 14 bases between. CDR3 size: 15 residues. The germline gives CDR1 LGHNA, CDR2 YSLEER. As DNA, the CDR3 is TGCGCCAGCAGCCAAGGTCACAGGACCCCGGAAAAACTGTTTTTT. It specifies CASSQGHRTPEKLFF.

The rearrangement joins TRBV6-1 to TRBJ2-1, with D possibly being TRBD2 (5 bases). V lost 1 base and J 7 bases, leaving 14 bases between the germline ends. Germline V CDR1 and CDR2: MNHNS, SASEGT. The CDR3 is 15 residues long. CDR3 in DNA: TGTGCCAGCAGTGAAGGGTGGACTCTCGTTAATGAGCAGTTCTTC. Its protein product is CASSEGWTLVNEQFF.